This T cell receptor beta chain was captured by sequencing in a study of blood T cell repertoires in COVID-19. Study at large: PBMCs, B-cell-depleted T cells, or T cells provided the cDNA or gDNA that made up the material.

The repertoire was sequenced with immunoSEQ multiplex PCR; TCRdb's copy has only in-frame clones and lacks some. The repertoire holds 220,000 or so clones, with 86% as singletons. V was pared by 6 bases and J by 3 bases, with 16 bases between. Germline values: CDR1 MNHEY, CDR2 SVGAGI. CDR3 length: 15 amino acids. This clone was recorded once. The sequenced material came from peripheral blood. This receptor was identified in a woman in her forties or fifties with COVID-19, enrolled during active disease. The chain combines TRBV6-5 with TRBJ2-3; D might be TRBD2 (5 bases). Here the CDR3 DNA reads TGTGCCAGCAGGTTTAGGCTAGCCGTGACAGATACGCAGTATTTT. Protein product: CASRFRLAVTDTQYF.